One and the same sample provided the 19 T cell receptor beta chains below, sequenced in a study of T cell changes during pregnancy in multiple sclerosis. Produced via immunoSEQ multiplex PCR; TCRdb's table is partial and in-frame only. The data contain 85,000 to 130,000 clones, just over 90% of them singletons. The sample in question was peripheral blood, obtained in the second trimester of pregnancy. The receptors were gathered from a female donor with multiple sclerosis, enrolled in a pregnancy study.

The chain is built from TRBV15 and TRBJ2-7; D is perhaps TRBD1 (6 bases). Looked up from germline, CDR1 is LNHNV and CDR2 is YYDKDF (reference sequence). V was trimmed by 1 base and J by 0 bases, leaving 10 bases between them. The CDR3 contains 15 residues. CDR3 amino acids: CATSRGRGASYEQYF. The CDR3, as DNA: TGTGCCACCAGCAGAGGCAGGGGCGCCTCCTACGAGCAGTACTTC.

The chain is built from TRBV19 and TRBJ1-4; the D gene is possibly TRBD1 (6 bases). Trimming left V 5 bases short and J 0 bases short, with 10 bases between. Germline CDR1 LNHDA, CDR2 SQIVND (reference sequence). The CDR3 extends over 15 amino acids. In nucleotides, the CDR3 is TGTGCCAGTAGTGCACGACAGGCAACTAATGAAAAACTGTTTTTT. It is translated as CASSARQATNEKLFF.

The sample holds one count of this clone. J is TRBJ1-1 and V is TRBV28; weak D call: TRBD1 (6 bases). This CDR3 region has 15 residues. Between the trimmed V and J ends, which lost 8 bases and 7 bases, there was a span of 23 bases. The germline V gene has CDR1 MDHEN and CDR2 SYDVKM. CDR3 nucleotides: TGTGCCAGCGTGCGTGGAGGACAGTCCCTTCATGAAGCTTTCTTT. Amino acid sequence: CASVRGGQSLHEAFF.

CDR3 coding DNA: TGTGCCAGCCCCCACAGGGCCCTGGCTAACTATGGCTACACCTTC. Amino acid sequence: CASPHRALANYGYTF. The chain carries TRBV2 and TRBJ1-2; weak D call: TRBD1 (6 bases). The CDR3 sequence is 15 residues long. Germline lookup yields CDR1 SNHLY and CDR2 FYNNEI. V dropped 8 bases and J dropped 0 bases, with 16 bases sitting between them.

The chain couples TRBV19 to TRBJ1-5; D is possibly TRBD1 (5 bases). CDR1 is LNHDA, CDR2 SQIVND, per germline (reference sequence). Trimming shortened V by 2 bases and J by 4 bases, and 12 bases separated the two germline ends. The CDR3 spans 15 residues. CDR3 DNA sequence: TGTGCCAGTAGTATACAGGGAAGGGTGAATCAGCCCCAGCATTTT. This codes for CASSIQGRVNQPQHF. Together with reference TRBV19 and TRBJ1-5, the CDR3 gives the full variable domain: DGGITQSPKYLFRKEGQNVTLSCEQNLNHDAMYWYRQDPGQGLRLIYYSQIVNDFQKGDIAEGYSVSREKKESFPLTVTSAQKNPTAFYLCASSIQGRVNQPQHFGDGTRLSIL.

The chain uses TRBV6-5 and TRBJ2-7; D not certain. V was cut by 3 bases and J by 0 bases, with 12 bases left in between. This CDR3 has 15 amino acids. The germline V gene has CDR1 MNHEY and CDR2 SVGAGI. This CDR3 is CASSYASLSSYEQYF. The CDR3 DNA is TGTGCCAGCAGTTATGCCTCCTTGAGCTCCTACGAGCAGTACTTC.

The chain links TRBV2 to TRBJ1-1; D unclear. Germline V lookup: CDR1 SNHLY, CDR2 FYNNEI. V was pared by 2 bases and J by 6 bases, with 10 bases between. The CDR3 spans 13 residues. CDR3 region: CASSEMRVAEAFF. The CDR3 coding sequence is TGTGCCAGCAGTGAAATGAGGGTTGCTGAAGCTTTCTTT.

This sequence joins TRBV7-8 and TRBJ1-5, with TRBD1 matching over 7 bases. Germline V CDR1 and CDR2: SGHVS, FQNEAQ. V lost 3 bases, J lost 2 bases, and 7 bases stayed unmatched. This CDR3 region has 16 residues. The CDR3 sequence: CASSLYRGRGNQPQHF. The CDR3, as DNA: TGTGCCAGCAGCTTGTACAGGGGCAGGGGCAATCAGCCCCAGCATTTT.

The chain links TRBV28 to TRBJ1-3, with TRBD1 matching over 9 bases. The CDR3 is made up of 16 amino acids. Germline V CDR1 and CDR2: MDHEN, SYDVKM. J was trimmed by 4 bases and V by 6 bases; bases with no gene match: 10. CDR3 in amino acids: CASRNRGRLGGNTIYF. The DNA of the CDR3 is TGTGCCAGCAGGAACAGGGGGCGCTTGGGGGGAAACACCATATATTTT. Full variable domain (remainder filled in from reference TRBV28 and TRBJ1-3): DVKVTQSSRYLVKRTGEKVFLECVQDMDHENMFWYRQDPGLGLRLIYFSYDVKMKEKGDIPEGYSVSREKKERFSLILESASTNQTSMYLCASRNRGRLGGNTIYFGEGSWLTVV.

The rearrangement links TRBV13 to TRBJ2-1; TRBD2 matches at 8 bases. Unmatched junction bases numbered 1, after V lost 3 bases and J lost 0 bases. The CDR3 has 15 residues. Germline V gives CDR1 PRHDT, CDR2 FYEKMQ (reference sequence). The CDR3 protein is CASSFSGDSYNEQFF. The CDR3 DNA reads as TGTGCCAGCAGCTTTAGCGGGGACTCCTACAATGAGCAGTTCTTC.

This clone was recorded a few times. The chain combines TRBV7-9 with TRBJ1-2; 7 positions match TRBD1. The CDR3 is 13 amino acids. Trimming removed 0 bases from V and 6 bases from J; junction bases left unmatched: 1. From germline, CDR1 is SEHNR and CDR2 FQNEAQ (reference sequence). Here the CDR3 reads CASSLAGGDGYTF. CDR3 nucleotide sequence: TGTGCCAGCAGCTTAGCAGGGGGCGATGGCTACACCTTC.

The V and J genes are TRBV27 and TRBJ2-2, with 8 positions matching TRBD1. V lost 5 bases, J lost 0 bases, and 5 bases stayed unmatched. This CDR3 has 16 amino acids. The germline CDR1 and CDR2 sequences are MNHEY and SMNVEV (reference sequence). CDR3 loop: CASSRGTGSNTGELFF. The DNA for the CDR3 is TGTGCCAGCAGTCGGGGGACAGGTTCGAACACCGGGGAGCTGTTTTTT.

The CDR3 here is CASRYGAVGYNSPLHF. CDR3 nucleotides: TGTGCCAGCCGTTACGGCGCGGTGGGCTATAATTCACCCCTCCACTTT. The chain has TRBV2 and TRBJ1-6; D gene uncertain. Germline assignment: CDR1 SNHLY and CDR2 FYNNEI. The CDR3 consists of 16 residues. V was clipped by 8 bases and J by 3 bases, with 17 bases between them. The full variable domain, rest sourced from reference TRBV2 and TRBJ1-6, is EPEVTQTPSHQVTQMGQEVILRCVPISNHLYFYWYRQILGQKVEFLVSFYNNEISEKSEIFDDQFSVERPDGSNFTLKIRSTKLEDSAMYFCASRYGAVGYNSPLHFGNGTRLTVT.

The chain couples TRBV5-6 to TRBJ2-3; D remains unclear. Trimming took 4 bases from V and 2 from J, leaving 11 bases between them. The CDR3 is 14 residues long. Germline loops: CDR1 SGHDT, CDR2 YYEEEE. CDR3 sequence (DNA): TGTGCCAGCAGCGAACCACCACTCACAGATACGCAGTATTTT. Its protein is CASSEPPLTDTQYF.

The genes are TRBV9 and TRBJ2-5; 14 bases align to TRBD2. The CDR3 covers 16 residues. Losses at the gene ends were 4 bases for V and 4 bases for J; bases not matched to a gene: 6. Germline loops: CDR1 SGDLS, CDR2 YYNGEE. CDR3 in amino acids: CASSPRGLAGGETQYF. The DNA for the CDR3 is TGTGCCAGCAGCCCCCGAGGACTAGCGGGGGGAGAGACCCAGTACTTC. The complete variable domain, with remaining parts taken from reference TRBV9 and TRBJ2-5, reads DSGVTQTPKHLITATGQRVTLRCSPRSGDLSVYWYQQSLDQGLQFLIQYYNGEERAKGNILERFSAQQFPDLHSELNLSSLELGDSALYFCASSPRGLAGGETQYFGPGTRLLVL.

V is TRBV7-9 and J is TRBJ2-5, with TRBD2 matching 10 bases. The CDR3 has 16 amino acids. Losses at the gene ends were 5 bases for V and 4 bases for J; bases not matched to a gene: 10. Per the germline V gene, CDR1 is SEHNR and CDR2 is FQNEAQ (reference sequence). In nucleotides, the CDR3 is TGTGCCAGCAGCCCCGTGCTAGCGGGGGAACGAGAGACCCAGTACTTC. Protein sequence: CASSPVLAGERETQYF.

In its sample, this clone was seen once. This rearrangement joins TRBV18 to TRBJ1-1, with D uncertain. The CDR3 is 15 residues long. V was cut by 1 base and J by 0 bases, with 9 bases left in between. From germline, CDR1 is KGHSH and CDR2 LQKENI. CDR3 loop: CASSPQNGVNTEAFF. CDR3 coding DNA: TGTGCCAGCTCACCACAGAACGGGGTGAACACTGAAGCTTTCTTT.

J is TRBJ2-1 and V is TRBV7-3; 12 positions agree with TRBD2. V dropped 7 bases and J dropped 4; count of bases not matched to a gene: 5. This CDR3 region has 15 residues. Germline values: CDR1 SGHTA, CDR2 FQGTGA. The CDR3 bases are TGTGCCAGCATCCTAGCGGGAGGGCCTTACAATGAGCAGTTCTTC. Residues: CASILAGGPYNEQFF.

V usage is TRBV5-4 and J usage is TRBJ2-7; TRBD2 matches at 7 bases. The CDR3 has 14 residues. Germline CDR1 is SGHNT and CDR2 is YYREEE (reference sequence). The V segment lost 4 bases and the J segment 1 base; nucleotides outside the gene matches: 5. CDR3 region: CASSHTAGSYEQYF. The DNA for the CDR3 is TGTGCCAGCAGCCATACAGCGGGATCCTACGAGCAGTACTTC. The full variable domain, rest sourced from reference TRBV5-4 and TRBJ2-7, is ETGVTQSPTHLIKTRGQQVTLRCSSQSGHNTVSWYQQALGQGPQFIFQYYREEENGRGNFPPRFSGLQFPNYSSELNVNALELDDSALYLCASSHTAGSYEQYFGPGTRLTVT.